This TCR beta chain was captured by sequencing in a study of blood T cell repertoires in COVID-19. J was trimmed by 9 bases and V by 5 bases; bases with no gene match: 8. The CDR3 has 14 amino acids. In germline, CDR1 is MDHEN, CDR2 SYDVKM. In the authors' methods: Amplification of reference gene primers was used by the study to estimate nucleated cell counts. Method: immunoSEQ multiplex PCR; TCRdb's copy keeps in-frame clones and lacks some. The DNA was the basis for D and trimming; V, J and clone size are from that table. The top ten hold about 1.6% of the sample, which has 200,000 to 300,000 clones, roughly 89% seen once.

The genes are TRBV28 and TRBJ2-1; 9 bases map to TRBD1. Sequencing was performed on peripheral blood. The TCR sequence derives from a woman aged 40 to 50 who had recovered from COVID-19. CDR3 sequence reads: CASSKQGQGSEQFF. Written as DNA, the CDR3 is TGTGCCAGCAGTAAACAAGGACAGGGGAGTGAGCAGTTCTTC.